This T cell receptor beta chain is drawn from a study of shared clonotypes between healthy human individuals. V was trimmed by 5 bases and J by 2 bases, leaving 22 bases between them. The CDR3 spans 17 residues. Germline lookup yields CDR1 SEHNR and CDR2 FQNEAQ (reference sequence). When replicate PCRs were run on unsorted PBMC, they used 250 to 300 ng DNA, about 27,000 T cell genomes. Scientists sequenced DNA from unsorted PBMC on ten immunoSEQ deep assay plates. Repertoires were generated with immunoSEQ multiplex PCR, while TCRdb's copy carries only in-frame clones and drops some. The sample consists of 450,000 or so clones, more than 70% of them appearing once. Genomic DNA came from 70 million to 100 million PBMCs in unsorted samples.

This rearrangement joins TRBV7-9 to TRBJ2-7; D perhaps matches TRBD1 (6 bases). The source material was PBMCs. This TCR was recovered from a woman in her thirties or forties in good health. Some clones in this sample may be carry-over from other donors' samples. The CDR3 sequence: CASSLGPQGQLTYEQYF. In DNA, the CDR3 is TGTGCCAGCAGCCTCGGGCCCCAGGGACAACTTACCTACGAGCAGTACTTC.